This T cell receptor (beta chain) was captured in a study of blood T cell repertoires in COVID-19. For the study at large: COVID-19 samples from acute and convalescent phases originated in the United States, Italy and Spain. Sample material is recorded as cDNA or gDNA derived from T cells, B-cell-depleted T cells, or PBMCs.

The CDR3 runs to 15 residues. CDR1 is LNHDA and CDR2 is SQIVND in the germline V gene (reference sequence). After removal of 5 bases from V and 7 bases from J, the junction contained 9 bases not matched to a gene. Authors' data handling: Amplification from reference gene primers served as the basis for estimated nucleated cell counts. Measured with immunoSEQ multiplex PCR; TCRdb has only the in-frame clones, and not every one. V, J and clone size are those of that table, while D and trimming were read from the DNA. Found here are about 360,000 clones, about 87% of them singletons; the top ten hold 3%.

The chain links TRBV19 to TRBJ1-5; 9 bases align to TRBD1. The TCR sequence derives from a human donor in a cohort sampled during active COVID-19. The specimen was peripheral blood. The CDR3 spells CASSETGTGWQPQHF. In DNA, the CDR3 is TGTGCCAGTAGTGAAACCGGGACAGGGTGGCAGCCCCAGCATTTT.